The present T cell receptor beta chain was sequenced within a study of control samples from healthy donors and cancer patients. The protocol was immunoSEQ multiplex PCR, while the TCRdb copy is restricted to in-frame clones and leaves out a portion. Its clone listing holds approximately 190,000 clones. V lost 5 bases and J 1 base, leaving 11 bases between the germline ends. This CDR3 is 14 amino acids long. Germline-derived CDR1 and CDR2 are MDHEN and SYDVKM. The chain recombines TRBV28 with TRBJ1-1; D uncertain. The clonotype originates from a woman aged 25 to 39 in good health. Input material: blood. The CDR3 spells CASSIAQANTEAFF. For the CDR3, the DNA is TGTGCCAGCAGTATTGCTCAGGCGAACACTGAAGCTTTCTTT.